This TCR beta chain is drawn from a study of T cells in Graves' hyperthyroidism and ophthalmopathy. At the level of the study: Peripheral blood was acquired at first diagnosis, ahead of any therapy whatsoever. Study-wide results and caveats: Most thyroid clonotypes with frequency above 0.001 were detected in blood.

The CDR3 length is 16 residues. The junction had 8 bases not matched to a gene; V was cut back by 5 bases and J by 0 bases. At first hyperthyroidism diagnosis, before any ophthalmopathy symptoms, the blood sample was collected. Using RNA transcripts as the source, TCR beta CDR3 regions were amplified. TCR CDR3 underwent first-round RT-PCR with the HTBI primer set. TCRdb called the multiplex PCR reads again in MiXCR, with one record for every CDR3 protein. The table includes 550,000 to 850,000 distinct CDR3 sequences, 18% detected once. This clonotype was counted only a few times. The target antigen is unknown.

The clonotype originates from a woman in her fifties or sixties with Graves' hyperthyroidism that later progressed to Graves' ophthalmopathy. Sample: blood. This chain links TRBV12-3 or TRBV12-4 with TRBJ2-5; 8 nucleotides agree with TRBD2. The CDR3 sequence: CASSEIAGPYQETQYF. Written as DNA, the CDR3 is TGTGCCAGCAGTGAAATAGCGGGGCCATACCAAGAGACCCAGTACTTC.